One sample yielded the 9 T cell receptor beta chains listed below, sequenced in a study of Ad26.COV2.S vaccination and SARS-CoV-2 variants. This table comes from immunoSEQ multiplex PCR, and its TCRdb copy is limited to in-frame clones, with some not included. The data show 300,000 to 400,000 clones, with about 90% seen just once and 3% to 5% held by the top ten. The source was peripheral blood, collected after recovery from COVID-19. The receptors here all came from a human donor who had recovered from COVID-19.

The chain has TRBV5-1 and TRBJ1-4; TRBD1 might be the D (5 bases). V was shortened by 2 bases and J by 5 bases, with 10 bases between the two germline ends. Germline values: CDR1 SGHRS, CDR2 YFSETQ. The CDR3 spans 14 residues. CDR3 sequence reads: CASSLRGLNEKLFF. The DNA of the CDR3 is TGCGCCAGCAGCTTAAGGGGCTTGAATGAAAAACTGTTTTTT.

The J gene is TRBJ1-1, the V gene TRBV6-5; TRBD1 aligns across 9 bases. Germline V CDR1 and CDR2: MNHEY, SVGAGI. Trimming at V came to 5 bases and at J to 3 bases, leaving 4 bases not matched to a gene. The CDR3 covers 14 residues. CDR3 in amino acids: CASSRQGVYTEAFF. CDR3 nucleotides: TGTGCCAGCAGTCGACAGGGGGTGTACACTGAAGCTTTCTTT.

The J gene is TRBJ1-2, the V gene TRBV2, with D unclear. V lost 2 bases, J lost 2 bases, and 3 bases lay in between. Germline V gene lookup returns CDR1 SNHLY and CDR2 FYNNEI. CDR3 length: 12 amino acids. The chain's CDR3 is CASSEQNYGYTF. For the CDR3, the DNA is TGTGCCAGCAGTGAACAGAACTATGGCTACACCTTC.

The genes are TRBV12-5 and TRBJ2-1; D not resolved. V dropped 7 bases and J dropped 4 bases, with 11 bases sitting between them. The CDR3 has 13 amino acids. Germline CDR1 is LGHNT and CDR2 is FRNRAP. This chain's CDR3 is CASASDGYNEQFF. The CDR3, as DNA: TGTGCTAGTGCCAGCGACGGGTACAATGAGCAGTTCTTC.

Written as DNA, the CDR3 is TGTGCCAGCAGCACTGTGACAGGGGGCGCGTCGAACTATGGCTACACCTTC. Protein sequence: CASSTVTGGASNYGYTF. The chain employs TRBV7-2 and TRBJ1-2; the match to TRBD1 covers 10 bases. Trimming cost V 5 bases and J 2 bases; bases outside gene matches: 11. The CDR3 has 17 amino acids. CDR1 and CDR2 (germline): SGHTA, FQGNSA.

This clone came up once. This sequence joins TRBV9 and TRBJ1-5, with a tentative D call TRBD1 (6 bases). The CDR3 sequence is 14 residues long. V lost 1 base and J lost 7, with 12 bases in between. CDR1 is SGDLS and CDR2 is YYNGEE in the germline V gene. The CDR3 protein is CASSVSTQGQPQHF. Written as DNA, the CDR3 is TGTGCCAGCAGCGTATCAACACAGGGACAGCCCCAGCATTTT.

The chain uses TRBV7-8 and TRBJ2-3; 11 positions agree with TRBD2. This CDR3 region has 20 residues. CDR1 is SGHVS and CDR2 is FQNEAQ in the germline V gene. V shed 3 bases and J 0 bases; nucleotides not matched to a gene: 14. Written as DNA, the CDR3 is TGTGCCAGCAGCTTCGTCGAGTCTAGCGGGGGGTATTCTAGCACAGATACGCAGTATTTT. Its translation is CASSFVESSGGYSSTDTQYF.

The chain has TRBV9 and TRBJ2-5; 8 bases agree with TRBD1. The V gene end was trimmed by 6 bases and the J gene end by 5 bases; junction bases not matched to a gene: 9. Germline assignment: CDR1 SGDLS and CDR2 YYNGEE. This CDR3 region has 14 residues. The CDR3 sequence is CASTLTGGRETQYF. In DNA form, the CDR3 reads TGTGCCAGCACACTTACAGGGGGGCGGGAGACCCAGTACTTC.

This clone was recorded once. V and J are TRBV29-1 and TRBJ2-5; the D is unclear. Trimming pared 2 bases from V and 5 bases from J, leaving 6 bases between. The germline gives CDR1 SQVTM, CDR2 ANQGSEA. The CDR3 is made up of 11 amino acids. CDR3 region: CSVETDETQYF. As DNA, the CDR3 is TGCAGCGTTGAAACGGATGAGACCCAGTACTTC.